Listed here is a single TCR beta chain. The PCR ran on 60 Vbeta and 13 Jbeta primers. TCRdb's copy holds only in-frame clones and misses some; the assay was immunoSEQ multiplex PCR. Of over 100,000 clones listed, roughly 70% are singletons. The data stem from a study of cytomegalovirus exposure and HLA in healthy donors. The CDR3 sequence is 15 residues long. CDR1 and CDR2 from the germline V gene are MNHEY and SVGAGI. Trimming left V 6 bases short and J 3 bases short, with 17 bases between. The chain couples TRBV6-5 to TRBJ1-1; D might be TRBD1 (6 bases). Specimen: PBMCs. This receptor was obtained from a man aged 40-49 years in good health and CMV-seronegative. This CDR3 is CASRGGAWGDTEAFF. The CDR3 bases are TGTGCCAGCAGGGGGGGGGCCTGGGGTGACACTGAAGCTTTCTTT.